Each of the 23 T cell receptor beta chains below was sequenced from the same sample in a study of molecular identifiers for immune sequencing clone quantification (dated by TCRdb to the late 2010s). Library preparation employed PCR. TCRdb shows the sequencer as NextSeq 500. In-frame beta chains were kept once TCRdb had trimmed the public reads at Q25 with fastp and called clones with MiXCR. Here each entry gathers all rows of one CDR3 protein and keeps the most common genes and DNA. This sample gives some 680,000 distinct CDR3 sequences in total; over 25% of them show up just once. The top ten constitute around 0.78% of the sample. The sample was naive CD8+ T cells from blood, with Jurkat cell RNA spiked in. In light of the paper, this sample's cell subset or site label describes: FACS-sorted CD8+CD4-CCR7+CD45RA+ naive T cells. The receptor source for this set is a human donor in good health. Some libraries in this study had Jurkat cell RNA spiked in.

To note about this clonotype: Being one base from a much bigger clone, this may be a read error. The chain combines TRBV25-1 with TRBJ2-3; TRBD2 is a possible D gene (5 bases). CDR1 MGHDK and CDR2 SYGVNS come from the germline V gene. The ends were cut back, 7 bases at V and 2 bases at J, with 16 bases in the middle. This CDR3 is 15 amino acids long. The CDR3 DNA reads TGTGCCAGCATGGACGTGACTACGTTCACAGATACGCAGTATTTT. Encoded protein: CASMDVTTFTDTQYF.

V and J are TRBV28 and TRBJ2-7; D is ambiguous. CDR1 is MDHEN, CDR2 SYDVKM, per germline. V was cut by 2 bases and J by 3 bases, with 11 bases left in between. CDR3 length: 14 residues. The DNA of the CDR3 is TGTGCCAGCAGTTTAGGCGAAGTGGGCTACGAGCAGTACTTC. It yields the protein CASSLGEVGYEQYF.

This clonotype was counted many times. The rearrangement joins TRBV28 to TRBJ2-7; 10 positions match TRBD1. CDR1 and CDR2 from the germline V gene are MDHEN and SYDVKM. This CDR3 has 13 amino acids. Trimming took 7 bases from V and 11 from J; bases not matched to a gene: 11. Here the CDR3 reads CASTEGQGFVKYF. The CDR3 nucleotides are TGTGCCAGCACCGAGGGACAGGGGTTCGTTAAGTACTTC.

At least ten counts were recorded for this clonotype. This chain connects TRBV20-1 to TRBJ2-2, with D possibly being TRBD1 (5 bases). Germline-derived CDR1 and CDR2 are DFQATT and SNEGSKA (reference sequence). This CDR3 has 16 amino acids. V was cut by 0 bases and J by 5 bases, with 16 bases left in between. The CDR3 spells CSARDIQGGFTGELFF. The CDR3 DNA follows: TGCAGTGCTAGAGATATTCAGGGTGGTTTTACCGGGGAGCTGTTTTTT.

This clonotype was seen at least ten times. The V call is TRBV29-1, the J call TRBJ2-3; D might be TRBD1 or TRBD2, each matching 5 bases. The germline V and J ends were trimmed by 0 bases and 0 bases, with 10 bases remaining between them. This CDR3 comprises 15 residues. Germline V gene data show CDR1 as SQVTM and CDR2 as ANQGSEA. The CDR3 spells CSVEERGASTDTQYF. CDR3 in DNA: TGCAGCGTTGAAGAAAGAGGGGCTAGCACAGATACGCAGTATTTT.

This clonotype occurred once. This chain links TRBV3-1 with TRBJ1-6; D remains ambiguous. The CDR3 is 16 residues long. V was cut by 1 base and J by 3 bases, with 10 bases left in between. Looked up from germline, CDR1 is LGHDT and CDR2 is YNNKEL (reference sequence). The CDR3, as DNA: TGTGCCAGCAGCCAAGGAAGTAAGGGCTATAATTCACCCCTCCACTTT. As protein: CASSQGSKGYNSPLHF.

To note about this clonotype: A clone one base away is much larger, so this may be a read error. The V gene is TRBV30, the J gene TRBJ2-1; D call uncertain. This CDR3 has 13 residues. Looked up from germline, CDR1 is GTSNPN and CDR2 is SVGIG (reference sequence). The CDR3 here is CARSVLAVNEQFF. As DNA, the CDR3 is TGTGCCAGGAGTGTACTGGCGGTGAATGAGCAGTTCTTC. The full variable domain, rest sourced from reference TRBV30 and TRBJ2-1, is SQTIHQWPATLVQPVGSPLSLECTVEGTSNPNLYWYRQAAGRGLQLLFYSVGIGQISSEVPQNLSASRPQDRQFILSSKKLLLSDSGFYLCARSVLAVNEQFFGPGTRLTVL.

This clonotype was counted only a few times. The V call is TRBV7-8, the J call TRBJ1-1; a weak D match, TRBD1 (6 bases). The CDR3 spans 17 residues. The germline V gene has CDR1 SGHVS and CDR2 FQNEAQ. V was cut by 4 bases and J by 0 bases, with 18 bases left in between. CDR3 bases: TGTGCCAGCAGCTCCCCAGGGGACCCTCTCATGAACACTGAAGCTTTCTTT. Translated, it gives CASSSPGDPLMNTEAFF.

The table lists this clonotype with a few counts. V and J are TRBV27 and TRBJ2-5, with 7 bases identical to TRBD1. V was clipped by 4 bases and J by 4 bases; unmatched bases: 9. The CDR3 has 15 amino acids. Germline assignment: CDR1 MNHEY and CDR2 SMNVEV (reference sequence). In DNA, the CDR3 is TGTGCCAGCAGTTCCTCTACAGGGGTCGGAGAGACCCAGTACTTC. This translates into CASSSSTGVGETQYF.

This clonotype was recorded many times. Mismatch with germline at one junction end may stem from a read error. V gene TRBV28 combines with J gene TRBJ1-5; D remains unclear. Germline CDR1 and CDR2: MDHEN and SYDVKM. The CDR3 length is 14 residues. The CDR3 nucleotides read TGTGCCAGCAGTTTTCCCGCTAGCTATCAGCCCCAGCATTTT. Translated: CASSFPASYQPQHF.

This clonotype was counted ten times or more. The gene calls are TRBV6-5 and TRBJ2-3; D unclear. The CDR3 is made up of 14 amino acids. V lost 10 bases and J lost 0, with 14 bases in between. CDR1 and CDR2 (germline): MNHEY, SVGAGI. CDR3: CAKPADPSTDTQYF. CDR3 sequence (DNA): TGTGCCAAACCCGCTGATCCTAGCACAGATACGCAGTATTTT.

The V call is TRBV6-6, the J call TRBJ2-5; D might be TRBD2 (5 bases). The CDR3 consists of 14 residues. Germline CDR1 is MNHNY and CDR2 is SVGAGI (reference sequence). V shed 0 bases and J shed 9 bases, with 14 bases lying between them. CDR3 DNA: TGTGCCAGCAGTTACTCTGAAGGGCTGAGGGCCCAGTACTTC. This translates into CASSYSEGLRAQYF.

This clonotype was detected a few times. The chain links TRBV7-9 to TRBJ1-2; D is unclear. With 3 bases removed from V and 3 bases from J, the gap between germline ends came to 11 bases. CDR1 and CDR2 (germline): SEHNR, FQNEAQ (reference sequence). The CDR3 totals 14 residues. CDR3 DNA: TGTGCCAGCAGCTTTTCACAGAGCGACTATGGCTACACCTTC. This codes for CASSFSQSDYGYTF. Supplemented by reference TRBV7-9 and TRBJ1-2, the full variable domain reads DTGVSQNPRHKITKRGQNVTFRCDPISEHNRLYWYRQTLGQGPEFLTYFQNEAQLEKSRLLSDRFSAERPKGSFSTLEIQRTEQGDSAMYLCASSFSQSDYGYTFGSGTRLTVV.

Details on this clonotype: A read error is possible here, since a much larger clone lies one base away. The V gene is TRBV7-9, the J gene TRBJ1-4, with 10 nucleotides matching TRBD1. CDR3 length: 17 amino acids. CDR1 and CDR2 (germline): SEHNR, FQNEAQ (reference sequence). The CDR3 reads CACSLSPGQGENEKLFF. CDR3 sequence (DNA): TGTGCCTGCAGCTTATCCCCCGGACAGGGGGAAAATGAAAAACTGTTTTTT.

This chain connects TRBV2 to TRBJ1-1; D uncertain. The germline V and J ends were trimmed by 2 bases and 1 base, with 17 bases remaining between them. The CDR3 is made up of 17 amino acids. From germline, CDR1 is SNHLY and CDR2 FYNNEI. The chain's CDR3 is CASSELMRASGNTEAFF. The CDR3 DNA sequence: TGTGCCAGCAGTGAACTTATGAGGGCTTCAGGGAACACTGAAGCTTTCTTT.

This clonotype has a handful of counts. V and J are TRBV9 and TRBJ1-4; 7 bases are a match to TRBD1. CDR3 size: 15 residues. V shed 0 bases, J shed 6 bases, and the junction held 5 bases outside the gene matches. Germline CDR1 SGDLS, CDR2 YYNGEE. CDR3 residues: CASSVGGTVDEKLFF. As DNA, the CDR3 is TGTGCCAGCAGCGTAGGCGGGACAGTAGATGAAAAACTGTTTTTT.

About this clonotype itself: This may arise from a read error, as a much more abundant clone is one base away. J is TRBJ2-7 and V is TRBV5-1; the match to TRBD2 covers 13 bases. The germline V gene encodes CDR1 SGHRS and CDR2 YFSETQ. The CDR3 length is 15 residues. The CDR3 nucleotides read TGCGCCGGCAGCGCAGGACTAGCGGGAGCCTACGAGCAGTACTTC. Its protein product is CAGSAGLAGAYEQYF.

This clonotype was recorded at least ten times. In DNA, the CDR3 is TGCAGCGTTGGGACCTTCAACACTGAAGCTTTCTTT. This codes for CSVGTFNTEAFF. The rearrangement links TRBV29-1 to TRBJ1-1, with D hard to call. Germline loops: CDR1 SQVTM, CDR2 ANQGSEA. The CDR3 sequence is 12 residues long. V dropped 4 bases and J dropped 2 bases, with 8 bases sitting between them.

The chain carries TRBV4-1 and TRBJ2-5; D is tentatively TRBD1 or TRBD2 (6 bases each). Germline lookup yields CDR1 MGHRA and CDR2 YSYEKL. The V end lost 2 bases, the J end lost 4 bases, and 23 bases lay between the germline ends. The CDR3 extends over 18 amino acids. The CDR3 bases are TGCGCCAGCAGCCAAAAAGGGGGAGGACCGCCTGGCGGAGAGACCCAGTACTTC. It translates to CASSQKGGGPPGGETQYF.

This clonotype has ten or more counts. CDR3 sequence reads: CASSLMGDTGELFF. The CDR3 DNA is TGTGCCAGCAGTTTAATGGGGGACACCGGGGAGCTGTTTTTT. This chain links TRBV27 with TRBJ2-2; perhaps D is TRBD1 or TRBD2 (5 bases each). In germline, CDR1 is MNHEY, CDR2 SMNVEV (reference sequence). The CDR3 length is 14 residues. Between the trimmed V and J ends, which lost 2 bases and 3 bases, there was a span of 7 bases.

Comments on this clonotype: A read error is the likely source, as a far larger clone sits one nucleotide away. The V call is TRBV4-3, the J call TRBJ2-7; perhaps TRBD2 as D (6 bases). Per germline, CDR1 LGHNA and CDR2 YSLEER. The CDR3 covers 14 residues. The CDR3 here is CASSPGTVTYQQYF. The CDR3 DNA reads TGCGCCAGCAGCCCTGGGACTGTAACCTACCAGCAGTACTTC.

This clonotype was observed a handful of times. The chain recombines TRBV15 with TRBJ1-4, with D perhaps TRBD1 (6 bases). This CDR3 comprises 15 residues. The V end was cut by 6 bases, the J end by 4 bases, with 15 bases between. Germline V gene data show CDR1 as LNHNV and CDR2 as YYDKDF (reference sequence). The CDR3 coding sequence is TGTGCCACCAGAGAGGGGGGCAGTGTTAATGAAAAACTGTTTTTT. Encoded protein: CATREGGSVNEKLFF.

This clonotype was seen many times. The chain recombines TRBV5-6 with TRBJ2-7, with 7 positions matching TRBD1. Germline CDR1 SGHDT, CDR2 YYEEEE. The CDR3 covers 14 residues. V was clipped by 6 bases and J by 2 bases; unmatched bases: 8. Here the CDR3 DNA reads TGTGCCAGCACCCACGGGACAGCAGCCTACGAGCAGTACTTC. Its protein product is CASTHGTAAYEQYF.